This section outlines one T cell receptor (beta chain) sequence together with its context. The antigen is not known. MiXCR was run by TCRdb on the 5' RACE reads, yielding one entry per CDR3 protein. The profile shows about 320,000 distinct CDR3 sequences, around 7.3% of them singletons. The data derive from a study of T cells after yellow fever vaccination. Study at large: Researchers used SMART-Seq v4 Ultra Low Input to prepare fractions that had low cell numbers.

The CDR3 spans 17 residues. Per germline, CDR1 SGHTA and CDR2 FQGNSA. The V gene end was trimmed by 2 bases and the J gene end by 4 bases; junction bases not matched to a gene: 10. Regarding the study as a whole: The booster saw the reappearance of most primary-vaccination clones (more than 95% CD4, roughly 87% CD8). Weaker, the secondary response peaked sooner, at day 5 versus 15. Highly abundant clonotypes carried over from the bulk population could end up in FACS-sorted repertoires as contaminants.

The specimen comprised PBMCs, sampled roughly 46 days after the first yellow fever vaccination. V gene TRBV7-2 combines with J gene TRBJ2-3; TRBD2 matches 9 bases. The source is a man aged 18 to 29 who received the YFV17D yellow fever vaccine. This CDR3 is CASSLTVRRGGADTQYF. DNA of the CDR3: TGTGCCAGCAGCTTAACGGTGCGGCGGGGGGGGGCAGATACGCAGTATTTT. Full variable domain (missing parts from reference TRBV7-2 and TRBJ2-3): GAGVSQSPSNKVTEKGKDVELRCDPISGHTALYWYRQSLGQGLEFLIYFQGNSAPDKSGLPSDRFSAERTGGSVSTLTIQRTQQEDSAVYLCASSLTVRRGGADTQYFGPGTRLTVL.